This TCR beta chain was identified during a study of immune evolution from preneoplasia to lung adenocarcinoma. Histologic diagnosis was independently verified by two lung pathologists. Premalignant or tumor cells were enriched by macro-dissection after pathologic assessment. Here immunoSEQ multiplex PCR was the method, and the copy in TCRdb shows in-frame clones only, minus some. The profile covers some 15,000 clones, with approximately 86% appearing a single time and just over 2.5% taken by the ten largest. CDR1 MNHEY and CDR2 SMNVEV come from the germline V gene (reference sequence). The V end was cut by 3 bases, the J end by 5 bases, with 10 bases between. The CDR3 is 13 amino acids.

This receptor was identified in a person aged 70 to 85 with invasive lung adenocarcinoma. This chain uses TRBV27 with TRBJ2-5, with D hard to call. The specimen was FFPE invasive lung adenocarcinoma tissue. The DNA of the CDR3 is TGTGCCAGCAGTTTTGGATTTCGGGAGACCCAGTACTTC. Its protein is CASSFGFRETQYF.